This entry lists 24 T cell receptor beta chains sequenced from one sample in a study of identical twins. MiXCR, run by TCRdb on the 5' RACE reads, gives a single entry per CDR3 protein. This repertoire shows around 140,000 distinct CDR3 sequences, approximately 3.5% found once; its top ten account for 8% to 8.5%. The sample comprised memory T cells sorted from blood. The receptors come from a young man in good health.

This clonotype was recorded many times. The gene calls are TRBV5-1 and TRBJ2-3; the D is unclear. The V gene lost 0 bases and the J gene lost 3 bases, with 11 bases spanning the gap. This CDR3 has 15 amino acids. CDR1 and CDR2 (germline): SGHRS, YFSETQ. CDR3 bases: TGCGCCAGCAGCTTGGACAGCAGAGATACAGATACGCAGTATTTT. Residues: CASSLDSRDTDTQYF.

This clonotype was seen many times. V gene TRBV28 combines with J gene TRBJ2-5; D is perhaps TRBD2 (5 bases). This CDR3 spans 14 amino acids. Germline V lookup: CDR1 MDHEN, CDR2 SYDVKM. V lost 6 bases and J lost 6, with 17 bases in between. The CDR3 nucleotides are TGTGCCAGCAGGCCAGACTATGCACAAAAGACCCAGTACTTC. It codes for CASRPDYAQKTQYF. Filled out from reference TRBV28 and TRBJ2-5, the complete variable domain reads DVKVTQSSRYLVKRTGEKVFLECVQDMDHENMFWYRQDPGLGLRLIYFSYDVKMKEKGDIPEGYSVSREKKERFSLILESASTNQTSMYLCASRPDYAQKTQYFGPGTRLLVL.

This clonotype was recorded at least ten times. V is TRBV20-1 and J is TRBJ1-2, with TRBD1 matching over 7 bases. Germline V gene lookup returns CDR1 DFQATT and CDR2 SNEGSKA (reference sequence). V lost 6 bases, J lost 3 bases, and 4 bases stayed unmatched. The CDR3 spans 12 residues. The CDR3 loop reads CSAPGTDYGYTF. As DNA, the CDR3 is TGCAGTGCGCCCGGGACAGACTATGGCTACACCTTC.

This clonotype came up many times. The chain uses TRBV5-1 and TRBJ2-3; TRBD1 aligns across 10 bases. The CDR3 consists of 17 residues. CDR1 and CDR2 from the germline V gene are SGHRS and YFSETQ. The V segment lost 0 bases and the J segment 1 base; nucleotides outside the gene matches: 5. CDR3: CASSLGQGAIGTDTQYF. The CDR3 nucleotides are TGCGCCAGCAGCTTGGGACAGGGGGCAATCGGCACAGATACGCAGTATTTT.

This clonotype showed up many times. The chain uses TRBV2 and TRBJ1-5; TRBD1 matches 9 bases. CDR1 SNHLY and CDR2 FYNNEI come from the germline V gene. The J segment lost 3 bases and the V segment lost 5 bases, leaving 11 bases of the junction unmatched. CDR3 length: 17 amino acids. As DNA, the CDR3 is TGTGCCAGCAGTCGGACAGGGGAGGGAGGGTCCAATCAGCCCCAGCATTTT. Protein: CASSRTGEGGSNQPQHF. Drawing the rest from reference TRBV2 and TRBJ1-5, the complete variable domain is EPEVTQTPSHQVTQMGQEVILRCVPISNHLYFYWYRQILGQKVEFLVSFYNNEISEKSEIFDDQFSVERPDGSNFTLKIRSTKLEDSAMYFCASSRTGEGGSNQPQHFGDGTRLSIL.

This clonotype was seen repeatedly, ten times or more. V usage is TRBV28 and J usage is TRBJ1-2; D may be TRBD1 (6 bases). V lost 5 bases to trimming and J lost 9 bases, with 19 bases between them. CDR1 is MDHEN, CDR2 SYDVKM, per germline. This CDR3 has 14 amino acids. CDR3 region: CASSVPPGHKSYTF. The CDR3 coding sequence is TGTGCCAGCAGTGTCCCCCCGGGACACAAGAGCTACACCTTC.

This clonotype was recorded many times. The chain is built from TRBV12-3 or TRBV12-4 and TRBJ2-3; D is unclear. CDR3 size: 15 residues. Trimming took off 3 bases at V and 0 bases at J, with 10 bases between the two ends. The CDR3 DNA sequence: TGTGCCAGCAGTTTCGGCAGGCTTAGCACAGATACGCAGTATTTT. Translation: CASSFGRLSTDTQYF.

Ten or more counts support this clonotype. The rearrangement links TRBV7-2 to TRBJ2-1; D ambiguous. CDR3 length equals 12 residues. CDR1 SGHTA and CDR2 FQGNSA come from the germline V gene. Between the trimmed V and J ends, which lost 7 bases and 10 bases, there was a span of 14 bases. The CDR3 region is CASNNWSGEQFF. CDR3 DNA sequence: TGTGCCAGCAACAACTGGAGTGGGGAGCAGTTCTTC. The full variable domain, its missing parts supplied by reference TRBV7-2 and TRBJ2-1, is GAGVSQSPSNKVTEKGKDVELRCDPISGHTALYWYRQSLGQGLEFLIYFQGNSAPDKSGLPSDRFSAERTGGSVSTLTIQRTQQEDSAVYLCASNNWSGEQFFGPGTRLTVL.

In its sample, this clonotype was seen many times. CDR3 sequence: CASGTSRREQFF. The CDR3 coding sequence is TGTGCCAGCGGGACTAGCAGAAGAGAGCAGTTCTTC. The gene calls are TRBV4-2 and TRBJ2-1; TRBD2 agrees at 9 bases. The length of the CDR3 is 12 residues. The germline V gene encodes CDR1 LGHNA and CDR2 YNFKEQ. J was trimmed by 10 bases and V by 8 bases; bases with no gene match: 6.

The rearrangement joins TRBV6-2 or TRBV6-3 to TRBJ2-1, with a possible D match to TRBD2 (6 bases). Germline assignment: CDR1 MNHEY and CDR2 SVGEGT. V was shortened by 3 bases and J by 0 bases, with 15 bases between the two germline ends. The CDR3 sequence is 17 residues long. The CDR3 DNA reads as TGTGCCAGCAGTTATAGTAGCGGATTTTCCTCCTACAATGAGCAGTTCTTC. Amino acid sequence: CASSYSSGFSSYNEQFF.

This clonotype was observed at least ten times. The chain employs TRBV5-4 and TRBJ1-3, with TRBD1 identical over 9 bases. Per germline, CDR1 SGHNT and CDR2 YYREEE (reference sequence). CDR3 length equals 17 residues. V gave up 4 bases and J gave up 3 bases; unmatched junction bases: 11. The CDR3 bases are TGTGCCAGCAGCGGGGTCCCGACAGGGGGAGGTGGAAACACCATATATTTT. Amino acids: CASSGVPTGGGGNTIYF.

This clonotype was counted many times. The chain employs TRBV20-1 and TRBJ1-5; possibly TRBD1 for D (5 bases). Trimming removed 3 bases at V and 0 bases at J, with 9 bases between. The CDR3 sequence is 14 residues long. Per germline, CDR1 DFQATT and CDR2 SNEGSKA (reference sequence). This CDR3 is CSASPGSSNQPQHF. The CDR3 DNA is TGCAGTGCTAGCCCAGGGAGTAGCAATCAGCCCCAGCATTTT.

This clonotype was recorded many times. V and J are TRBV18 and TRBJ1-1; TRBD1 agrees at 8 bases. Germline V gene data show CDR1 as KGHSH and CDR2 as LQKENI. Germline trimming cut 3 bases from V and 6 bases from J; bases unmatched to any gene: 3. The CDR3 consists of 13 residues. The CDR3 region has the DNA TGTGCCAGCTCACCCGACAGGGGAGCTGAAGCTTTCTTT. Translated, it gives CASSPDRGAEAFF.

In its sample, this clonotype was seen many times. This chain uses TRBV11-3 with TRBJ2-1; 11 nucleotides align to TRBD2. This CDR3 is built from 18 residues. V was clipped by 2 bases and J by 8 bases; unmatched bases: 14. Per germline, CDR1 SGHNT and CDR2 YENEEA. The CDR3 reads CASSLLPPTSGSFYEQFF. CDR3 DNA sequence: TGTGCCAGCAGCTTATTACCCCCCACTAGCGGGAGCTTCTATGAGCAGTTCTTC.

This clonotype was seen repeatedly, ten times or more. This chain uses TRBV5-5 with TRBJ2-1; the match to TRBD2 covers 15 bases. Germline V gene data show CDR1 as SGHKS and CDR2 as YYEKEE (reference sequence). The CDR3 consists of 15 residues. V gave up 4 bases and J gave up 10 bases; unmatched junction bases: 6. CDR3 sequence: CASSTTGTSGREQFF. For the CDR3, the DNA is TGTGCCAGCAGCACGACCGGGACTAGCGGGAGGGAGCAGTTCTTC.

This clonotype has a count of ten or more. V usage is TRBV18 and J usage is TRBJ2-7; D is undetermined. The CDR3 spans 13 residues. V was cut by 2 bases and J by 6 bases, with 11 bases left in between. Germline CDR1 reads KGHSH; CDR2 reads LQKENI. The CDR3 bases are TGTGCCAGCTCACCAAGCCCCAGTCGCGAGCAGTACTTC. It translates to CASSPSPSREQYF.

There are a few counts of this clonotype. The chain links TRBV19 to TRBJ2-3; D call uncertain. Germline loops: CDR1 LNHDA, CDR2 SQIVND (reference sequence). V was clipped by 7 bases and J by 1 base, with 9 bases between them. The CDR3 spans 13 residues. CDR3 nucleotides: TGTGCCAGTACCAACGATCGCACAGATACGCAGTATTTT. As protein: CASTNDRTDTQYF.

The sample holds many counts of this clonotype. The rearrangement joins TRBV20-1 to TRBJ2-5; no reliable D call. The V end was cut by 6 bases, the J end by 3 bases, with 8 bases between. The CDR3 spans 11 residues. Germline V gene lookup returns CDR1 DFQATT and CDR2 SNEGSKA (reference sequence). CDR3 nucleotides: TGCAGTGCCCCCGAGGAAGAGACCCAGTACTTC. It codes for CSAPEEETQYF.

The table lists this clonotype with many counts. The junction shows a germline mismatch at one end, possibly a read error. V is TRBV5-1 and J is TRBJ2-5; D possibly corresponds to TRBD2 (6 bases). The germline gives CDR1 SGHRS, CDR2 YFSETQ. The CDR3 consists of 13 residues. CDR3 in amino acids: CASSLGGGETQYF. CDR3 nucleotides: TGTGCCAGCAGTTTGGGGGGTGGAGAGACCCAGTACTTC.

This clonotype was seen at least ten times. V and J are TRBV9 and TRBJ1-2; D possibly corresponds to TRBD1 (5 bases). The CDR3 spans 15 residues. With 0 bases removed from V and 4 bases from J, the gap between germline ends came to 13 bases. Per the germline V gene, CDR1 is SGDLS and CDR2 is YYNGEE. CDR3: CASSVVGHRIYGYTF. In DNA form, the CDR3 reads TGTGCCAGCAGCGTAGTTGGACACCGTATCTATGGCTACACCTTC.

The sample holds a few counts of this clonotype. The chain recombines TRBV7-2 with TRBJ1-1; 10 bases agree with TRBD1. The CDR3 is 15 residues long. Trimming removed 5 bases from V and 5 bases from J; junction bases left unmatched: 8. In germline, CDR1 is SGHTA, CDR2 FQGNSA. CDR3 residues: CASSRDRGRGTEAFF. The CDR3, as DNA: TGTGCCAGCAGCCGGGACAGGGGACGGGGGACTGAAGCTTTCTTT.

This clonotype was seen many times. The chain uses TRBV7-9 and TRBJ2-5; no firm D call. The V and J ends lost 5 bases and 4 bases respectively, with 11 bases between them. The germline gives CDR1 SEHNR, CDR2 FQNEAQ (reference sequence). The CDR3 spans 13 residues. CDR3 bases: TGTGCCAGCAGCCCGCCTTCGATAGAGACCCAGTACTTC. Translated: CASSPPSIETQYF.

This clonotype was detected many times. This chain joins TRBV6-2 or TRBV6-3 and TRBJ2-1; 10 nucleotides match TRBD1. The germline V gene has CDR1 MNHEY and CDR2 SVGEGT. J lost 6 bases, V lost 7 bases, and 6 bases had no gene match. The CDR3 length is 14 residues. CDR3 residues: CASIRQGASNEQFF. The CDR3 coding sequence is TGTGCCAGCATCCGACAGGGGGCGAGCAATGAGCAGTTCTTC.

This clonotype was seen ten or more times. The gene calls are TRBV10-3 and TRBJ1-4, with D perhaps TRBD1 (5 bases). The germline V and J ends were trimmed by 10 bases and 1 base, with 10 bases remaining between them. This CDR3 has 13 residues. Germline V lookup: CDR1 ENHRY, CDR2 SYGVKD. The CDR3 DNA follows: TGTGCCACCAGGGACGGAACTAATGAAAAACTGTTTTTT. Translated, it gives CATRDGTNEKLFF.